The 20 T cell receptor beta chains presented below share a single source sample, sequenced in a study of cytomegalovirus exposure and HLA in healthy donors. The PCR used 60 Vbeta and 13 Jbeta primers. Sequencing used immunoSEQ multiplex PCR; TCRdb keeps in-frame clones, though not all of them. The table shows under 45,000 clones, with roughly 60% occurring only once. The source material was PBMCs. All receptors come from a human donor in good health.

The chain has TRBV30 and TRBJ2-7; D possibly corresponds to TRBD1 (5 bases). CDR1 and CDR2 (germline): GTSNPN, SVGIG (reference sequence). Deletions cut 1 base from V and 4 bases from J, with 5 bases between. There are 11 residues in the CDR3. DNA for the CDR3: TGTGCCTGGAGTGGACAGTACGAGCAGTACTTC. It encodes CAWSGQYEQYF.

Written as DNA, the CDR3 is TGCGCCAGCAGCACCCAACCAACTAGTTGGCTAAGCTATGGCTACACCTTC. It specifies CASSTQPTSWLSYGYTF. V and J are TRBV5-1 and TRBJ1-2; no firm D call. Per the germline V gene, CDR1 is SGHRS and CDR2 is YFSETQ. The CDR3 sequence is 17 residues long. Trimming took off 4 bases at V and 4 bases at J, with 23 bases between the two ends.

This clone was detected only a few times. The rearrangement links TRBV20-1 to TRBJ1-2, with 7 nucleotides matching TRBD1. The ends lost 5 bases at V and 8 bases at J; junction bases unmatched: 5. The length of the CDR3 is 11 residues. Germline CDR1 is DFQATT and CDR2 is SNEGSKA (reference sequence). The CDR3 DNA reads TGCAGTGCTGTAGGAGGGGGCGGCTACACCTTC. It codes for CSAVGGGGYTF.

V and J are TRBV28 and TRBJ2-7, with a weak D call TRBD1 (6 bases). V was trimmed by 2 bases and J by 1 base, leaving 12 bases between them. Germline V gene data show CDR1 as MDHEN and CDR2 as SYDVKM. The CDR3 has 15 amino acids. CDR3 DNA sequence: TGTGCCAGCAGTTTACTGATGGGGGCGTCCTACGAGCAGTACTTC. Its protein is CASSLLMGASYEQYF.

This clone turned up a few times. The chain employs TRBV4-3 and TRBJ1-4, with a tentative D call TRBD1 (5 bases). The germline V and J ends were trimmed by 4 bases and 7 bases, with 19 bases remaining between them. The CDR3 is 16 residues long. Germline CDR1 reads LGHNA; CDR2 reads YSLEER. The DNA for the CDR3 is TGCGCCAGCAGCCGTGGTCGGTCTCGCGGGGGTGAAAAACTGTTTTTT. It translates to CASSRGRSRGGEKLFF.

The chain recombines TRBV2 with TRBJ1-6; 8 nucleotides agree with TRBD1. CDR1 SNHLY and CDR2 FYNNEI come from the germline V gene. The CDR3 length is 14 residues. With 6 bases clipped from V and 12 bases from J, the junction kept 10 bases outside the gene matches. In nucleotides, the CDR3 is TGTGCCAGCAGAACCGGGACAGGCCTTGGACCCCTCCACTTT. Translating it yields CASRTGTGLGPLHF.

This clone was counted a few times. The rearrangement uses TRBV5-4 and TRBJ2-3, with 9 nucleotides matching TRBD1. From germline, CDR1 is SGHNT and CDR2 YYREEE (reference sequence). The J segment lost 4 bases and the V segment lost 4 bases, leaving 7 bases of the junction unmatched. This CDR3 region has 15 residues. The CDR3 is CASSPGQGGADTQYF. CDR3 nucleotide sequence: TGTGCCAGCAGCCCGGGACAGGGCGGGGCAGATACGCAGTATTTT.

This clone has more than one count but fewer than ten. The V gene is TRBV19, the J gene TRBJ1-5; 7 nucleotides align to TRBD1. Germline V gene lookup returns CDR1 LNHDA and CDR2 SQIVND (reference sequence). The J segment lost 5 bases and the V segment lost 2 bases, leaving 6 bases of the junction unmatched. The CDR3 loop spans 15 amino acids. The CDR3 is CASSIWTGDDQPQHF. CDR3 DNA sequence: TGTGCCAGTAGTATATGGACAGGAGACGATCAGCCCCAGCATTTT.

The chain has TRBV11-3 and TRBJ2-5; D is perhaps TRBD2 (6 bases). The CDR3 consists of 13 residues. In germline, CDR1 is SGHNT, CDR2 YENEEA. The V and J ends lost 1 base and 5 bases respectively, with 8 bases between them. The CDR3 region has the DNA TGTGCCAGCAGCTTAGCACGGGGGGAGACCCAGTACTTC. Translation: CASSLARGETQYF. Full variable domain (outside the CDR3, taken from reference TRBV11-3 and TRBJ2-5): EAGVVQSPRYKIIEKKQPVAFWCNPISGHNTLYWYLQNLGQGPELLIRYENEEAVDDSQLPKDRFSAERLKGVDSTLKIQPAELGDSAVYLCASSLARGETQYFGPGTRLLVL.

This clone was seen more than once but under ten times. The CDR3 sequence: CAISESAGEQFF. The CDR3 coding sequence is TGTGCCATCAGTGAGTCTGCGGGGGAGCAGTTCTTC. This chain uses TRBV10-3 with TRBJ2-1; possibly TRBD2 for D (6 bases). The CDR3 spans 12 residues. The V end lost 0 bases, the J end lost 10 bases, and 7 bases lay between the germline ends. Germline lookup yields CDR1 ENHRY and CDR2 SYGVKD.

The CDR3 DNA reads as TGTGCCAGCAGCTATGGGACAGGGATAGCCTACGAGCAGTACTTC. It yields the protein CASSYGTGIAYEQYF. The J gene is TRBJ2-7, the V gene TRBV6-5; TRBD1 matches at 9 bases. The CDR3 runs 15 residues. Trimming at V came to 6 bases and at J to 2 bases, leaving 8 bases not matched to a gene. CDR1 and CDR2 from the germline V gene are MNHEY and SVGAGI.

V gene TRBV27 combines with J gene TRBJ2-7; D may be TRBD2 (6 bases). CDR1 MNHEY and CDR2 SMNVEV come from the germline V gene (reference sequence). Deletions cut 4 bases from V and 5 bases from J, with 6 bases between. The CDR3 sequence is 11 residues long. The CDR3 spells CASSWRDEQYF. The CDR3 bases are TGTGCCAGCAGTTGGAGGGACGAGCAGTACTTC.

This clone was picked up a small number of times. The chain uses TRBV6-5 and TRBJ1-5, with D unresolved. The CDR3 spans 15 residues. The V end was cut by 0 bases, the J end by 7 bases, with 13 bases between. The germline gives CDR1 MNHEY, CDR2 SVGAGI. CDR3 in DNA: TGTGCCAGCAGTTACTCGCGAGGGTCTGGACAGCCCCAGCATTTT. This translates into CASSYSRGSGQPQHF.

The chain uses TRBV28 and TRBJ2-6; possible D gene TRBD1, 6 bases. The ends were cut back, 6 bases at V and 3 bases at J, with 9 bases in the middle. The germline V gene encodes CDR1 MDHEN and CDR2 SYDVKM. This CDR3 spans 14 amino acids. CDR3 sequence: CASRKQGGANVLTF. As DNA, the CDR3 is TGTGCCAGCAGGAAACAGGGTGGGGCCAACGTCCTGACTTTC.

A few counts support this clone. The chain is built from TRBV2 and TRBJ1-4, with a tentative D call TRBD1 (5 bases). The V gene lost 3 bases and the J gene lost 0 bases, with 11 bases spanning the gap. Germline V gene lookup returns CDR1 SNHLY and CDR2 FYNNEI. This CDR3 is 16 amino acids long. The CDR3: CASSETASATNEKLFF. CDR3 in DNA: TGTGCCAGCAGTGAGACAGCTAGCGCAACTAATGAAAAACTGTTTTTT.

The chain couples TRBV5-1 to TRBJ2-2, with D maybe TRBD1 (6 bases). Germline loops: CDR1 SGHRS, CDR2 YFSETQ. Trimming took off 3 bases at V and 5 bases at J, with 14 bases between the two ends. This CDR3 has 15 residues. The CDR3 region has the DNA TGCGCCAGCAGCTCAGCCGCAGGGGCTACCGGGGAGCTGTTTTTT. Translation: CASSSAAGATGELFF.

This chain connects TRBV5-4 to TRBJ2-7, with D possibly being TRBD1 (7 bases). The V and J ends lost 4 bases and 1 base respectively, with 18 bases between them. Germline V gene lookup returns CDR1 SGHNT and CDR2 YYREEE (reference sequence). The CDR3 has 16 amino acids. CDR3 sequence reads: CASSPRRGQRSYEQYF. Here the CDR3 DNA reads TGTGCCAGCAGCCCCCGGCGGGGACAGAGGTCCTACGAGCAGTACTTC.

V gene TRBV7-8 combines with J gene TRBJ1-1; TRBD1 agrees at 8 bases. Germline V lookup: CDR1 SGHVS, CDR2 FQNEAQ. This CDR3 comprises 16 residues. V was clipped by 5 bases and J by 5 bases; unmatched bases: 13. The CDR3 region is CASSPRGYRGGTEAFF. The CDR3 nucleotides are TGTGCCAGCAGCCCAAGGGGATACAGGGGGGGGACTGAAGCTTTCTTT.

This chain links TRBV6-5 with TRBJ2-4, with 11 positions matching TRBD1. The V gene's germline CDR1 is MNHEY and CDR2 SVGAGI. V shed 5 bases, J shed 8 bases, and the junction held 2 bases outside the gene matches. The CDR3 extends over 13 amino acids. CDR3 coding DNA: TGTGCCAGCAGTCGGGACAGGGGGGACATTCAGTACTTC. Its translation is CASSRDRGDIQYF.

The J gene is TRBJ1-5, the V gene TRBV6-5; D is ambiguous. The CDR3 has 13 amino acids. Germline lookup yields CDR1 MNHEY and CDR2 SVGAGI. Trimming stripped 6 bases from V and 9 bases from J, with 15 bases between. CDR3 in amino acids: CASRVDGPSPQHF. The CDR3 coding sequence is TGTGCCAGCAGGGTCGATGGCCCATCGCCCCAGCATTTT.